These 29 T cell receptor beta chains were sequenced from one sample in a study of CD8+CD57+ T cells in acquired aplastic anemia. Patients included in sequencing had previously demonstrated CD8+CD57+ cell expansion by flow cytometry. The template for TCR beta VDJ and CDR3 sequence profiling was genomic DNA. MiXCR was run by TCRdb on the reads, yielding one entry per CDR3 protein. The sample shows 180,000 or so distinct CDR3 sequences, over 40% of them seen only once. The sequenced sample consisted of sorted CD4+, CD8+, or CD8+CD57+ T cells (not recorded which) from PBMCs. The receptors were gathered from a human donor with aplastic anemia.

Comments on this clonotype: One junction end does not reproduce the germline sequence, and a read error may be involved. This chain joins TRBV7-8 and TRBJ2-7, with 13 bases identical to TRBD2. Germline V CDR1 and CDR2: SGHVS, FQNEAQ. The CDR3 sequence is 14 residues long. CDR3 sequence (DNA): TGTGCCAGCAGCTGGACTAGCGGGGGAAGGGGGCAGTATTTC. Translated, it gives CASSWTSGGRGQYF.

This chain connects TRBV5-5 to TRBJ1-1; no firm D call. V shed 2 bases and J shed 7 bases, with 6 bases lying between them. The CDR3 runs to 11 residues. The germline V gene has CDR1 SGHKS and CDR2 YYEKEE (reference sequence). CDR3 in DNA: TGTGCCAGCAGCTTTGGGCTTGAAGCTTTCTTT. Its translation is CASSFGLEAFF.

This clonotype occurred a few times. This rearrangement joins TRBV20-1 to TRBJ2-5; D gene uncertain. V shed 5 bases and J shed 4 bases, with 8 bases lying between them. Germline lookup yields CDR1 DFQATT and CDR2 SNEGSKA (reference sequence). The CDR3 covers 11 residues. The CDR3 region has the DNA TGCAGTGCTGGAGTCGGAGAGACCCAGTACTTC. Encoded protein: CSAGVGETQYF.

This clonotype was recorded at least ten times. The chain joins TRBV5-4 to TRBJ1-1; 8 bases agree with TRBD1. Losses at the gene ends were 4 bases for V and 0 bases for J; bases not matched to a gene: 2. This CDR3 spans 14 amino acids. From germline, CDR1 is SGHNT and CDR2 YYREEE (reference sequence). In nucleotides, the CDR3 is TGTGCCAGCAGCCCGGGACAGGTGAACACTGAAGCTTTCTTT. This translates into CASSPGQVNTEAFF.

This CDR3 reads CASYYQGRVSGYTF. The CDR3 DNA sequence: TGTGCCAGCTATTATCAGGGGAGGGTTAGCGGCTACACCTTC. The chain recombines TRBV6-1 with TRBJ1-2; D may be TRBD1 (6 bases). The CDR3 spans 14 residues. In germline, CDR1 is MNHNS, CDR2 SASEGT. The V end lost 8 bases, the J end lost 8 bases, and 21 bases lay between the germline ends.

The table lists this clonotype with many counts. CDR3 in amino acids: CASSLWGIKETQYF. CDR3 nucleotides: TGTGCCAGCAGCTTGTGGGGGATCAAGGAGACCCAGTACTTC. J is TRBJ2-5 and V is TRBV7-8; either TRBD1 or TRBD2 may fit D (5 bases each). V gave up 3 bases and J gave up 5 bases, with 13 bases separating them. This CDR3 comprises 14 residues. In germline, CDR1 is SGHVS, CDR2 FQNEAQ.

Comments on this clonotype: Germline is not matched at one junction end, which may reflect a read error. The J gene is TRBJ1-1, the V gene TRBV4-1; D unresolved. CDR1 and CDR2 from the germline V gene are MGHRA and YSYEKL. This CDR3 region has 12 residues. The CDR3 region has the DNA TGCGCCAGCAGAAGCATAAACACTGAGGCTTTCTTT. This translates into CASRSINTEAFF.

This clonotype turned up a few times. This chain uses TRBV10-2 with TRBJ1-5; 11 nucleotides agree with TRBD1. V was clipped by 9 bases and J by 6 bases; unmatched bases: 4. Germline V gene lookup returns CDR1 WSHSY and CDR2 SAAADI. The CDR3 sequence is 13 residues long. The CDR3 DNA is TGCGCCAGTGGGACAGGGGGGTCTCAGCCCCAGCATTTT. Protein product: CASGTGGSQPQHF.

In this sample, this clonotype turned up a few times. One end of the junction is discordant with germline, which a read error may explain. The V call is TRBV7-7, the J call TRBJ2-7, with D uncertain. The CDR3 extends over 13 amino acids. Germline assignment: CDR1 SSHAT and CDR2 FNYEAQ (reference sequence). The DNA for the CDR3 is TGTGCTAGCAGCTTAGCACTCTCCTACGAGCAGTACTTC. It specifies CASSLALSYEQYF.

The chain's CDR3 is CASGGPGLSTDTQYF. The DNA of the CDR3 is TGCGCCAGCGGGGGGCCGGGACTGAGCACAGATACGCAGTATTTT. This chain connects TRBV10-2 to TRBJ2-3; perhaps D is TRBD1 or TRBD2 (6 bases each). The CDR3 extends over 15 amino acids. V was trimmed by 8 bases and J by 0 bases, leaving 15 bases between them. Germline CDR1 is WSHSY and CDR2 is SAAADI.

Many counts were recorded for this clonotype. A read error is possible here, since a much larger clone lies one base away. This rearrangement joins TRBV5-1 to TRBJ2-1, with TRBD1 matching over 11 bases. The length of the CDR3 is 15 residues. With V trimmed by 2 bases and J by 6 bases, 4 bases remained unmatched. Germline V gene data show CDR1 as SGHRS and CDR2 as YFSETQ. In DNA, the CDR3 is TGCGCCAGCAGCTTCGGACAGGGGGCTGGCAATGAGCAGTTCTTC. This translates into CASSFGQGAGNEQFF.

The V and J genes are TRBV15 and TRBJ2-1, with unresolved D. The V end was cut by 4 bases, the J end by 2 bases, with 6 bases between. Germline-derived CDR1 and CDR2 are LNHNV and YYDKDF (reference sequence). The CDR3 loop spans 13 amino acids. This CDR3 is CATSIKAYNEQFF. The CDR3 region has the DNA TGTGCCACCAGCATCAAAGCCTACAATGAGCAGTTCTTC. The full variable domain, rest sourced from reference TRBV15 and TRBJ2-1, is DAMVIQNPRYQVTQFGKPVTLSCSQTLNHNVMYWYQQKSSQAPKLLFHYYDKDFNNEADTPDNFQSRRPNTSFCFLDIRSPGLGDTAMYLCATSIKAYNEQFFGPGTRLTVL.

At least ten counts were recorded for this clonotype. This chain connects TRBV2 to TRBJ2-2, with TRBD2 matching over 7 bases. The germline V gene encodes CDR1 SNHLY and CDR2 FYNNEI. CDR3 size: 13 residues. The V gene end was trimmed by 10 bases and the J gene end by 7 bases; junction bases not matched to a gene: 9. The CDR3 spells CATTRENVGELFF. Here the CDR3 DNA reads TGTGCCACCACGCGGGAGAATGTCGGGGAGCTGTTTTTT.

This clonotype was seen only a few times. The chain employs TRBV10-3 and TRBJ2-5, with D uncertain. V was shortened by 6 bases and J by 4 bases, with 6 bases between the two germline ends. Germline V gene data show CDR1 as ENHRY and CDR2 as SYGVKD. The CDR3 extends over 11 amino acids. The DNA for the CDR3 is TGTGCCATCAGGGTGGGAGAGACCCAGTACTTC. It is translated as CAIRVGETQYF.

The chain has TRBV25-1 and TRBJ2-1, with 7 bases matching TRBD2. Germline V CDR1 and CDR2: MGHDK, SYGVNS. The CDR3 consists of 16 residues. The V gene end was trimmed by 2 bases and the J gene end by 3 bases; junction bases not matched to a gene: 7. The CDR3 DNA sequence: TGTGCCAGCAGTGAAACGAGGGAGGGGTTCTACAATGAGCAGTTCTTC. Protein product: CASSETREGFYNEQFF.

The CDR3 spells CASSLGQALPVYGYTF. The CDR3 DNA follows: TGCGCCAGCAGCCTCGGACAGGCCCTTCCCGTTTATGGCTACACCTTC. This chain joins TRBV5-1 and TRBJ1-2; 7 nucleotides match TRBD1. The CDR3 has 16 residues. CDR1 is SGHRS, CDR2 YFSETQ, per germline. The V segment lost 4 bases and the J segment 5 bases; nucleotides outside the gene matches: 14.

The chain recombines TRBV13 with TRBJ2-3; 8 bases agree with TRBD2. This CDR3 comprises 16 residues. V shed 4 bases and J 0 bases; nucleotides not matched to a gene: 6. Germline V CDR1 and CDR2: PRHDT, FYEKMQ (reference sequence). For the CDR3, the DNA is TGTGCCAGCAGCTCCTCCAGCGGGAGAAGCACAGATACGCAGTATTTT. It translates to CASSSSSGRSTDTQYF.

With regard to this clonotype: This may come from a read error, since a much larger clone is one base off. The CDR3 protein is CASSFLTGDQPRHF. For the CDR3, the DNA is TGTGCCAGCAGTTTTTTAACAGGGGATCAGCCCCGGCATTTT. The chain carries TRBV12-3 or TRBV12-4 and TRBJ1-5; 7 bases match TRBD1. This CDR3 contains 14 residues.

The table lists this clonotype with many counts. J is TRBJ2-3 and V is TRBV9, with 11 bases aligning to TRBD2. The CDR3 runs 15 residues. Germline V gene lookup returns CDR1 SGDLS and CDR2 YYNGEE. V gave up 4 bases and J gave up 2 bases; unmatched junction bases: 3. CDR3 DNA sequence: TGTGCCAGCAGCAGACTAGCGGGACTCACAGATACGCAGTATTTT. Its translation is CASSRLAGLTDTQYF.

The DNA for the CDR3 is TGCAGTGCTACCACAGGATATGGCTACACCTTC. Translation: CSATTGYGYTF. The chain carries TRBV20-1 and TRBJ1-2; tentative D call: TRBD1 (5 bases). V was clipped by 4 bases and J by 5 bases, with 8 bases between them. The germline gives CDR1 DFQATT, CDR2 SNEGSKA (reference sequence). The CDR3 has 11 amino acids.

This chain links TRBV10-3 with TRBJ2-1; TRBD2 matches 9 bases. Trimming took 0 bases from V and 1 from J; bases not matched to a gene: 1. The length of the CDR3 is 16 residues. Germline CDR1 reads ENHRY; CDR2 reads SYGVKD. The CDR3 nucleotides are TGTGCCATCAGTGAGTCTAGCGGGAGTTCCTACAATGAGCAGTTCTTC. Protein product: CAISESSGSSYNEQFF.

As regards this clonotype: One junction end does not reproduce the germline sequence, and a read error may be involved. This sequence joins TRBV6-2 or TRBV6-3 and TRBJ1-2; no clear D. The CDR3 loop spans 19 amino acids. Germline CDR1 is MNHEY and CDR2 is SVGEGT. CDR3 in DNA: TGTGCCAGCAGCTACTGGATGTGGGCAAGGCCCGCTGGGGACTATGGCTACACCTTC. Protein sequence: CASSYWMWARPAGDYGYTF.

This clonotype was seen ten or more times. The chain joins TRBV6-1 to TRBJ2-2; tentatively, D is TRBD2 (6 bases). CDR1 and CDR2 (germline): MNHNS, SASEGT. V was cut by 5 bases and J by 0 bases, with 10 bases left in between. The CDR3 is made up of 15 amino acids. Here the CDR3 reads CASSIREANTGELFF. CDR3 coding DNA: TGTGCCAGCAGTATAAGGGAGGCGAACACCGGGGAGCTGTTTTTT.

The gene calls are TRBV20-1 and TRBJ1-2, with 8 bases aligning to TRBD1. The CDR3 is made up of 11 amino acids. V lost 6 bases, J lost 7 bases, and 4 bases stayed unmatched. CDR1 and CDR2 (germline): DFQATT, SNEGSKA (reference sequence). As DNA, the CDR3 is TGCAGTGCAGCACAGGGGGGTGGCTACACCTTC. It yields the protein CSAAQGGGYTF.

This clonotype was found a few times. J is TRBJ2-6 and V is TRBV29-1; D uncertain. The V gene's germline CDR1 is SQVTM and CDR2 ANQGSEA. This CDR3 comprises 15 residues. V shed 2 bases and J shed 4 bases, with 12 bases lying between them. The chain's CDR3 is CSVESRKDGANVLTF. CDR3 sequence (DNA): TGCAGCGTTGAAAGCCGCAAGGACGGGGCCAACGTCCTGACTTTC.

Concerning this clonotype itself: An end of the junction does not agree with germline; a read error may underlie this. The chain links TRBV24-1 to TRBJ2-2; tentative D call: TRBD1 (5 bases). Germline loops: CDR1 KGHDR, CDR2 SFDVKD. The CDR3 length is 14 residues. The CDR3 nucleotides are TGTGCCACTAGTGGTTACCCAGGGACCGGGGAGCTGTTTTTT. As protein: CATSGYPGTGELFF.

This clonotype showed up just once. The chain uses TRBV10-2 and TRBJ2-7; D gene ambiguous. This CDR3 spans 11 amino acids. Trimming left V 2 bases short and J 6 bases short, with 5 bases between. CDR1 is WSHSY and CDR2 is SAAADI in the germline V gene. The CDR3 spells CASSEGIEQYF. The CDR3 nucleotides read TGCGCCAGCAGTGAGGGGATCGAGCAGTACTTC.

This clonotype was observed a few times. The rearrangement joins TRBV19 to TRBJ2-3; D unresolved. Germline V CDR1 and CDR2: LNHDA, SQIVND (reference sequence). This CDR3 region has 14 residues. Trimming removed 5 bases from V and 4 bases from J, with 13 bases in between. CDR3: CASSSPAAADTQYF. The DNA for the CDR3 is TGTGCCAGTAGTTCTCCCGCGGCGGCAGATACGCAGTATTTT.

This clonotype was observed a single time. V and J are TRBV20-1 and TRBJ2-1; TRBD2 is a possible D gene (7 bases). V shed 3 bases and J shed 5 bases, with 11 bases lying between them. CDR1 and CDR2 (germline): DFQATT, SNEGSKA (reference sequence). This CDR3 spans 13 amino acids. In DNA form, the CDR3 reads TGCAGTGCTAGCGGGGGGCACAACAATGAGCAGTTCTTC. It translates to CSASGGHNNEQFF.